This T cell receptor beta chain was recovered during a study of yellow fever vaccine responses in identical twins. Study-level results: Reportedly, twins' vaccine T cell responses looked partly convergent and partly personalized.

TCRdb passed the RT-PCR reads through MiXCR, listing each CDR3 protein once. The repertoire holds approximately 11,000 distinct CDR3 sequences, around three quarters seen once, with about 7% in the top ten. Germline CDR1 MDHEN, CDR2 SYDVKM. Trimming pared 7 bases from V and 5 bases from J, leaving 14 bases between. The CDR3 runs 13 residues. A note on this clonotype: Its specificity is not known.

V gene TRBV28 combines with J gene TRBJ1-1; D not certain. This receptor was identified in a woman aged 18 to 35 who received the yellow fever vaccine. The input for sequencing was T cells from blood (PBMCs), unsorted or a sorted subset (not recorded which), taken before or after yellow fever vaccination (not recorded which). In DNA, the CDR3 is TGTGCCAGCACCAAAGGCCAGCGGACTGAAGCTTTCTTT. Translation gives CASTKGQRTEAFF.